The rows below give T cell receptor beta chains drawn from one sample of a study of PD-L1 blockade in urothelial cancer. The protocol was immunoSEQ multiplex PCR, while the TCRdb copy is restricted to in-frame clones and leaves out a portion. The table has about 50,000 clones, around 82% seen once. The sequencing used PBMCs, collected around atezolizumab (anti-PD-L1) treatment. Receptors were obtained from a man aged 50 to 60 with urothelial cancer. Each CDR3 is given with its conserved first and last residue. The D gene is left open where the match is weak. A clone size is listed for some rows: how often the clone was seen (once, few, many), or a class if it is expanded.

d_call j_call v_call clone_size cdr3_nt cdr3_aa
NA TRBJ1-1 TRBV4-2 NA TGTGCCAGCAGCCAACCAAAGGCAGGGTATGAGCCTTCTGAAGCTTTCTTT CASSQPKAGYEPSEAFF
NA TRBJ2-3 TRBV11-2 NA TGTGCCAGCAGCTTAGGTGGGGGGGCGAGCACAGATACGCAGTATTTT CASSLGGGASTDTQYF
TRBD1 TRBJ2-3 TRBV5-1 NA TGCGCCAGCAGCTCCGGACAGGGGGCAACAGATACGCAGTATTTT CASSSGQGATDTQYF
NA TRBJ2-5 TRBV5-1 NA TGCGCCAGCAGCTTATCAGGGGCCGAGACCCAGTACTTC CASSLSGAETQYF
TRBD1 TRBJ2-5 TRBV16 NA TGTGCCAGCAGCAGGGGGCGGGAGACCCAGTACTTC CASSRGRETQYF
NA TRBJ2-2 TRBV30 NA TGTGCCTGGAGTGTAAAGGGGGCCGGGGAGCTGTTTTTT CAWSVKGAGELFF
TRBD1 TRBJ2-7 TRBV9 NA TGTGCCAGCAGCGTAGGGACAGGGGGCGCTTACGAGCAGTACTTC CASSVGTGGAYEQYF
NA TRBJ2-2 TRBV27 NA TGTGCCAGCAGCTTGGGACCTAGCGCCGCCGGGGAGCTGTTTTTT CASSLGPSAAGELFF
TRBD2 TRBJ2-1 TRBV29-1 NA TGCAGCGTTGGCCCTACTAGCGGGAGAACCTACAATGAGCAGTTCTTC CSVGPTSGRTYNEQFF
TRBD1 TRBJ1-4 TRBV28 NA TGTGCCACCTCACAAGACAGGGGTGAAAAACTGTTTTTT CATSQDRGEKLFF
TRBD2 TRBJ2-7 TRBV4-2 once TGTGCCAGCAGCCAAGTCCTTAGCGGGGGCCACTGGGGCGAGCAGTACTTC CASSQVLSGGHWGEQYF
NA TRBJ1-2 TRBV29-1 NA TGCAGCACCCGGGAAGGCTACACCTTC CSTREGYTF
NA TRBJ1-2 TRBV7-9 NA TGTGCCAGCAGCCCTGTAGCTAACTATGGCTACACCTTC CASSPVANYGYTF
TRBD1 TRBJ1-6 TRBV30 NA TGTGCCTGGAGGATAGGGACAGCTTTCGATAATTCACCCCTCCACTTT CAWRIGTAFDNSPLHF
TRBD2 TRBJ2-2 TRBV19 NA TGTGCCAGTAGCCTCGATGGACTAGCGGGGGGACCCCGAGGAGAGCTGTTTTTT CASSLDGLAGGPRGELFF
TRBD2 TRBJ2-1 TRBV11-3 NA TGTGCCAGCAGCTTTGCGGGGGGGTTAGGCAATGAGCAGTTCTTC CASSFAGGLGNEQFF
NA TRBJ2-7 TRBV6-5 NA TGTGCCAGCAGTTACTTGGAGGGGGCTGTAGAGCAGTACTTC CASSYLEGAVEQYF
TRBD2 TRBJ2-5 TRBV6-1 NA TGTGCCAGCAGTGAGCTAGCGGGAGGGCCAGAGACCCAGTACTTC CASSELAGGPETQYF
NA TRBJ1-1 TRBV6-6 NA TGTGCCAGCAGTTACTCGTTCGGGACACAGAACACTGAAGCTTTCTTT CASSYSFGTQNTEAFF
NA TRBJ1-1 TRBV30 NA TGTGCCTGGAGTGTCCGCCGGGAGAACACTGAAGCTTTCTTT CAWSVRRENTEAFF
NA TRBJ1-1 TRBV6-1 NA TGTGCCAGCAGTCAAACAGGGTCTAGAGCTTTCTTT CASSQTGSRAFF
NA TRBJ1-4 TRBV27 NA TGTGCCAGCAGTCCCCTCTACCTTGCAACTAATGAAAAACTGTTTTTT CASSPLYLATNEKLFF
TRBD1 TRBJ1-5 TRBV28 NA TGTGCCAGCACCCAACAGGGGTATAATCAGCCCCAGCATTTT CASTQQGYNQPQHF
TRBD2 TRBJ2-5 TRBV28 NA TGTGCCAGCAGTTTACGGAGCGGGGGGGGGACCCAGTACTTC CASSLRSGGGTQYF
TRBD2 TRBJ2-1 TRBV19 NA TGTGCCAGTTCTATAGCGGGAGGTTTCAATGAGCAGTTCTTC CASSIAGGFNEQFF
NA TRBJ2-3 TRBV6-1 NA TGTGCCAGCAGTGACCCGCCGGGGTCGGGCACAGATACGCAGTATTTT CASSDPPGSGTDTQYF
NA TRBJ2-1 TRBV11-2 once TGTGCCAGCAGCTTAGAGGCGGATTCCAGTGAGCAGTTCTTC CASSLEADSSEQFF
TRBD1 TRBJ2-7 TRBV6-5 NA TGTGCCAGCAGCTGGGGACAGGGGAGCGAGCAGTACTTC CASSWGQGSEQYF
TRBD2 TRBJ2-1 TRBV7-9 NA TGTGCCAGCATCGGACTAGCGGGAGACGCCAAAGGTGAGCAGTTCTTC CASIGLAGDAKGEQFF
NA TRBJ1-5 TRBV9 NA TGTGCCAGCAGCCCCGACTATAGCAATCAGCCCCAGCATTTT CASSPDYSNQPQHF
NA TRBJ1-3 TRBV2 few TGTGCCAGCAGTGAAGGGGGCAGCTCTGGAAACACCATATATTTT CASSEGGSSGNTIYF
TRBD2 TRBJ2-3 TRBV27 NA TGTGCCAGCAGTTTACCCGGGACTAGCGGGGTGTCAGATACGCAGTATTTT CASSLPGTSGVSDTQYF
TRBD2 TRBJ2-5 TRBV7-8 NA TGTGCCAGCAGCTTATTTGGACTAGCGGTTCAAGAGACCCAGTACTTC CASSLFGLAVQETQYF
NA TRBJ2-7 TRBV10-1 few TGCGCCAGCAGCCCCTCGCGGGGAGGCGGGCAGTACTTC CASSPSRGGGQYF
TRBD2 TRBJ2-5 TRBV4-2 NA TGTGCCAGCAGCCAATATACTAGCGCAGAGACCCAGTACTTC CASSQYTSAETQYF
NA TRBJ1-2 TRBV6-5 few TGTGCCAGCAGTAACCAGGGAGGTTGGGATGGCTACACCTTC CASSNQGGWDGYTF
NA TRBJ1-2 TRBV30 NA TGTGCCTGGAGTCTTGGACATCAGGATGGCTACACCTTC CAWSLGHQDGYTF
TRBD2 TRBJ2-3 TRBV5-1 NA TGCGCCAGCAGCTTCAGCGGGGGGAGCGCAGATACGCAGTATTTT CASSFSGGSADTQYF
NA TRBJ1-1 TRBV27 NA TGTGCCAGCAGTTTGGAAAGGGGCTCTGAAGCTTTCTTT CASSLERGSEAFF
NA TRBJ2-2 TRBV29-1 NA TGCAGCGTTCATAGGGGAACCGGGGAGCTGTTTTTT CSVHRGTGELFF
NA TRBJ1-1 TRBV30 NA TGTGCCTGGAGTGTCGGGAGGGTCACTGAAGCTTTCTTT CAWSVGRVTEAFF
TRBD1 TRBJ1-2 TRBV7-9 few TGTGCCAGCAGCTCCGGACAGGTGGGGTCCTATGGCTACACCTTC CASSSGQVGSYGYTF